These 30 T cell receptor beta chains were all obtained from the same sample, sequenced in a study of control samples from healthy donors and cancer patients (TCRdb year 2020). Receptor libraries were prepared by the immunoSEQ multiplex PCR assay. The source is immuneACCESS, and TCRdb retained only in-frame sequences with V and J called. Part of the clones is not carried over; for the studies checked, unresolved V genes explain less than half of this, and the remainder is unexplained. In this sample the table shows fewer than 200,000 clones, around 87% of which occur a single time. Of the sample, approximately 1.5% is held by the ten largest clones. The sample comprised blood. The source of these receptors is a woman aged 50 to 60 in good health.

The CDR3 nucleotides read TGTGCCAGCAGCCGACACCAAACCGGGGAGCTGTTTTTT. This gives the protein CASSRHQTGELFF. This sequence joins TRBV5-6 and TRBJ2-2; no clear D gene. The CDR3 is 13 residues long. Germline V CDR1 and CDR2: SGHDT, YYEEEE. Trimming removed 4 bases from V and 5 bases from J, with 9 bases in between.

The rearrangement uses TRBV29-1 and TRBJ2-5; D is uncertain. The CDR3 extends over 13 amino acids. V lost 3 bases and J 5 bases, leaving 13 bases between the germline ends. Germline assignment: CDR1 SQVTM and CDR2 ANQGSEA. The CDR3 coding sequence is TGCAGCGTTGACATTGACTGGGCGGAGACCCAGTACTTC. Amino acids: CSVDIDWAETQYF.

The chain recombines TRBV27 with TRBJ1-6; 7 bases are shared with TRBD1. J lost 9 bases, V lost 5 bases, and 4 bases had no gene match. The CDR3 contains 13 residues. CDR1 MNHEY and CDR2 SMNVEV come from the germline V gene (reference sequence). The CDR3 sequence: CASSLSGGSPLHF. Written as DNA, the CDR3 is TGTGCCAGCAGTCTCTCAGGGGGTTCACCCCTCCACTTT.

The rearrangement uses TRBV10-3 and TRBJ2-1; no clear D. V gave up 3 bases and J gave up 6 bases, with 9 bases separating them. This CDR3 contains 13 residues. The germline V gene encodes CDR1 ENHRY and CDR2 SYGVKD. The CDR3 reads CAISEGQLNEQFF. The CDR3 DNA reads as TGTGCCATCAGTGAAGGGCAGCTCAATGAGCAGTTCTTC.

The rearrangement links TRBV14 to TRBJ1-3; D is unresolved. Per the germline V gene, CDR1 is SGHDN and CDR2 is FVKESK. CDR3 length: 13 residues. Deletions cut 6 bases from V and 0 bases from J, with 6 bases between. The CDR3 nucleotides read TGTGCCAGCAGGTGGAACTCTGGAAACACCATATATTTT. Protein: CASRWNSGNTIYF.

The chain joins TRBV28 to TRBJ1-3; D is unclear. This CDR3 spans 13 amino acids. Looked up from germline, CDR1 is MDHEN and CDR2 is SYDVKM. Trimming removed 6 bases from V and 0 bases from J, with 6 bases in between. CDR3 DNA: TGTGCCAGCAGGCCCTACTCTGGAAACACCATATATTTT. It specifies CASRPYSGNTIYF.

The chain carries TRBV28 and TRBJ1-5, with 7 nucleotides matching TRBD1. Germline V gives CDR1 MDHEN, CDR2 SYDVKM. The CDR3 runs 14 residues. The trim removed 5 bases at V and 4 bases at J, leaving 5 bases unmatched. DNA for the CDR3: TGTGCCAGCAGTCCACAGGGGCAAAATCAGCCCCAGCATTTT. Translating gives CASSPQGQNQPQHF.

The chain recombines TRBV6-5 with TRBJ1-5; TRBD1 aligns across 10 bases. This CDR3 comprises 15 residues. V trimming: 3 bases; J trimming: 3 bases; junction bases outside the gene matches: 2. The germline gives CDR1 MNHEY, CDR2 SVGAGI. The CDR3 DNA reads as TGTGCCAGCAGTTATGGGACAGGGGACAATCAGCCCCAGCATTTT. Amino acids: CASSYGTGDNQPQHF.

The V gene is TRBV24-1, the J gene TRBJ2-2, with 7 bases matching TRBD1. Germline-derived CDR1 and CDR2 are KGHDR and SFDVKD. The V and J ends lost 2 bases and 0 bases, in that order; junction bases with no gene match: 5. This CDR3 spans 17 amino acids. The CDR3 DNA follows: TGTGCCACCAGTGATTCCTTGACAGGGACGAACACCGGGGAGCTGTTTTTT. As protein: CATSDSLTGTNTGELFF.

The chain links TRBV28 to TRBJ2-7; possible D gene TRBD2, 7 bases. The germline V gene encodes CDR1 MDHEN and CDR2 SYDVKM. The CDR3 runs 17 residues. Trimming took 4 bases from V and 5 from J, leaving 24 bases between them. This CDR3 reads CASSYFLTGGAFHEQYF. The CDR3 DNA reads TGTGCCAGCAGTTATTTTCTGACGGGGGGCGCTTTCCACGAGCAGTACTTC.

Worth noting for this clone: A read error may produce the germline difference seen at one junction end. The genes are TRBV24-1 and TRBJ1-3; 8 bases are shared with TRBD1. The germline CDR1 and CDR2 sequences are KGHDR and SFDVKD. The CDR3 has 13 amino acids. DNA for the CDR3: TGTGCCAGCAGTTGGACAGGGGGAAACACCATATATTTT. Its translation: CASSWTGGNTIYF.

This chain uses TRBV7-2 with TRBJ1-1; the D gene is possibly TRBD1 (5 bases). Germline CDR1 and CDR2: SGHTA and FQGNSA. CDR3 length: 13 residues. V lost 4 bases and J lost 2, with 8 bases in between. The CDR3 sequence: CASSSQGNTEAFF. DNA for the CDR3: TGTGCCAGCAGCTCCCAGGGTAACACTGAAGCTTTCTTT. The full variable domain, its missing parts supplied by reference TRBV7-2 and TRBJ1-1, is GAGVSQSPSNKVTEKGKDVELRCDPISGHTALYWYRQSLGQGLEFLIYFQGNSAPDKSGLPSDRFSAERTGGSVSTLTIQRTQQEDSAVYLCASSSQGNTEAFFGQGTRLTVV.

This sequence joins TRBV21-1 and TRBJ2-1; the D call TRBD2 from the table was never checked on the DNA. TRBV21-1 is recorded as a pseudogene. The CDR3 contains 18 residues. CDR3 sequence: CASSSGLAGCSSYNEQFF. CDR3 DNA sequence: TGTGCCAGCAGCTCGGGACTAGCGGGGTGTTCCTCCTACAATGAGCAGTTCTTC.

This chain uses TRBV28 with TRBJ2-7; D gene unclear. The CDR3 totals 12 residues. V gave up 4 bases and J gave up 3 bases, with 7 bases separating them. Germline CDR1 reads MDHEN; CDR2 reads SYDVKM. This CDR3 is CASSSQVYEQYF. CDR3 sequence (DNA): TGTGCCAGCAGTTCTCAGGTCTACGAGCAGTACTTC.

The CDR3 DNA is TGTGCCAGCAGTGAGCAGGACGGGGCCACTGAAGCTTTCTTT. It is translated as CASSEQDGATEAFF. The chain links TRBV6-4 to TRBJ1-1; perhaps TRBD1 as D (5 bases). The CDR3 runs 14 residues. V dropped 3 bases and J dropped 4 bases, with 12 bases sitting between them. Germline V gives CDR1 MRHNA, CDR2 SNTAGT.

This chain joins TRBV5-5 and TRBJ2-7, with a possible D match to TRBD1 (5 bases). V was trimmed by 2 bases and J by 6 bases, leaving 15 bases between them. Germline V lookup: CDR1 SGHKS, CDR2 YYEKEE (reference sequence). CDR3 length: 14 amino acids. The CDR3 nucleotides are TGTGCCAGCAGCTTACAAGGGGCCAACCCCGAGCAGTACTTC. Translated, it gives CASSLQGANPEQYF.

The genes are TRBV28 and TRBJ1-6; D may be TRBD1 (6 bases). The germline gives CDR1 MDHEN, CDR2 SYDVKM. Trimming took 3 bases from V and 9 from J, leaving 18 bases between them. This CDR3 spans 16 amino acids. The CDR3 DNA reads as TGTGCCAGCAGTTTTTTTGGGGGGGCTCGTGTTTCACCCCTCCACTTT. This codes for CASSFFGGARVSPLHF.

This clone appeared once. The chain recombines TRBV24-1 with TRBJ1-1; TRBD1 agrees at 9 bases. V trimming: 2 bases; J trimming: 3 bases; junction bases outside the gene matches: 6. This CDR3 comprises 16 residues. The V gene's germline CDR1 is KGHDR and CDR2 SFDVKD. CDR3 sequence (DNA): TGTGCCACCAGTGATTCTGGGACAGGGAGGGACACTGAAGCTTTCTTT. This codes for CATSDSGTGRDTEAFF.

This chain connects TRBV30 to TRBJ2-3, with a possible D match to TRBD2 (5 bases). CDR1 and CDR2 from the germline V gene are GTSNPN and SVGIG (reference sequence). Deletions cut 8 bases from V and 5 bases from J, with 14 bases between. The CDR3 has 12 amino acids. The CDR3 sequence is CARSPAGDTQYF. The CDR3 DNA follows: TGTGCCCGGTCGCCCGCGGGAGATACGCAGTATTTT.

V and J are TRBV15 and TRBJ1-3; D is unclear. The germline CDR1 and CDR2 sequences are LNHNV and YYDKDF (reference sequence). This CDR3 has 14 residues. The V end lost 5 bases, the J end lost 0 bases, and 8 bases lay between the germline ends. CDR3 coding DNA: TGTGCCACCAGCGACCCGTCCTCTGGAAACACCATATATTTT. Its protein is CATSDPSSGNTIYF.

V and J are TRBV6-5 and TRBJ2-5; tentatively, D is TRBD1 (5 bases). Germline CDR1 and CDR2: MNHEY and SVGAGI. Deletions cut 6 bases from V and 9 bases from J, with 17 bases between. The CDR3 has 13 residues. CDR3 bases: TGTGCCAGCAGCGAGCCGGGCCTCAGGGCCCAGTACTTC. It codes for CASSEPGLRAQYF.

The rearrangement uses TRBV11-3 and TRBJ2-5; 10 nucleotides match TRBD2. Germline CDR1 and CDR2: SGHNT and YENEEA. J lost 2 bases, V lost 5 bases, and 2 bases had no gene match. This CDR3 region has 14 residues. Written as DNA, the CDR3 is TGTGCCAGCAGCCCGGGACTAGCGCAAGAGACCCAGTACTTC. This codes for CASSPGLAQETQYF.

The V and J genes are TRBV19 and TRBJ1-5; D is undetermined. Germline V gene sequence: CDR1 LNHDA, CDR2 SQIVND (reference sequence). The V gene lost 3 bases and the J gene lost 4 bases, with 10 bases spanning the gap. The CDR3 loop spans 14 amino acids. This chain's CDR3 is CASSMVGRNQPQHF. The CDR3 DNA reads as TGTGCCAGTAGTATGGTAGGTCGAAATCAGCCCCAGCATTTT. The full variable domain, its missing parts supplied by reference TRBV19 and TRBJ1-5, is DGGITQSPKYLFRKEGQNVTLSCEQNLNHDAMYWYRQDPGQGLRLIYYSQIVNDFQKGDIAEGYSVSREKKESFPLTVTSAQKNPTAFYLCASSMVGRNQPQHFGDGTRLSIL.

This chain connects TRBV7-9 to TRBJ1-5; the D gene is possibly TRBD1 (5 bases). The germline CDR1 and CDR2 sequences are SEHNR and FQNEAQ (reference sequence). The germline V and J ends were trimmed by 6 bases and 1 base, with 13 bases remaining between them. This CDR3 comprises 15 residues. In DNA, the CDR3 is TGTGCCAGCAGTCGAGGGGAGGGGAGCAATCAGCCCCAGCATTTT. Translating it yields CASSRGEGSNQPQHF.

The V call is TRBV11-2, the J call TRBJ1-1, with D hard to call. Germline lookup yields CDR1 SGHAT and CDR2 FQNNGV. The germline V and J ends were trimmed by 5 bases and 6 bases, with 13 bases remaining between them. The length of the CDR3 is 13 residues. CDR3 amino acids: CASSLGPMAEAFF. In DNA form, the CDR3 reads TGTGCCAGCAGCCTAGGACCTATGGCTGAAGCTTTCTTT.

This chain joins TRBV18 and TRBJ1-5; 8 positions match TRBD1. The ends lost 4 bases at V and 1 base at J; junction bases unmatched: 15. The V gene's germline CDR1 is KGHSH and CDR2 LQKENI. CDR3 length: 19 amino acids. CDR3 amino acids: CASSLYRDRPPLSNQPQHF. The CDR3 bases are TGTGCCAGCTCACTATACCGGGACAGGCCCCCGTTGAGCAATCAGCCCCAGCATTTT. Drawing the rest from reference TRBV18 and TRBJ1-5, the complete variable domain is NAGVMQNPRHLVRRRGQEARLRCSPMKGHSHVYWYRQLPEEGLKFMVYLQKENIIDESGMPKERFSAEFPKEGPSILRIQQVVRGDSAAYFCASSLYRDRPPLSNQPQHFGDGTRLSIL.

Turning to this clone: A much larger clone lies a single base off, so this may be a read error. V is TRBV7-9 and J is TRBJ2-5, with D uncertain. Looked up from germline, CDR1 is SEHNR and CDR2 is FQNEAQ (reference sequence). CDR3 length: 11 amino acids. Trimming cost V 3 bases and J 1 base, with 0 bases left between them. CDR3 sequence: CASSFQETQYF. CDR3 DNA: TGTGCCAGCAGCTTCCAAGAGACCCAGTACTTC.

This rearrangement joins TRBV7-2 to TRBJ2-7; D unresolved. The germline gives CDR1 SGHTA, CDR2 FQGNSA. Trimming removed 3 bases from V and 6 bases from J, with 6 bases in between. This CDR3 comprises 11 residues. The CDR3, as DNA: TGTGCCAGCAGCTTCATTGGCGAGCAGTACTTC. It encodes CASSFIGEQYF. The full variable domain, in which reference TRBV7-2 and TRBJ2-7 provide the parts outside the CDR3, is GAGVSQSPSNKVTEKGKDVELRCDPISGHTALYWYRQSLGQGLEFLIYFQGNSAPDKSGLPSDRFSAERTGGSVSTLTIQRTQQEDSAVYLCASSFIGEQYFGPGTRLTVT.

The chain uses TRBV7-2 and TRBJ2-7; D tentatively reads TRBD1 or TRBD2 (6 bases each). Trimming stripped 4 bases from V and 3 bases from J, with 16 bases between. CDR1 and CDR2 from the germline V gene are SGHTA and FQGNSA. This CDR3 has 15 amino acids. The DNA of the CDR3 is TGTGCCAGCAGCTCGGTTACAGGGACTTTCTACGAGCAGTACTTC. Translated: CASSSVTGTFYEQYF.

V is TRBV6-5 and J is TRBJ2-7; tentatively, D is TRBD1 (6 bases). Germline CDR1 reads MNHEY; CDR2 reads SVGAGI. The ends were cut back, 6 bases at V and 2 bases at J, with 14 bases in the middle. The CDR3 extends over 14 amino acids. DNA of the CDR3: TGTGCCAGCAGCACCAGGGACAAGACCTACGAGCAGTACTTC. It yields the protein CASSTRDKTYEQYF.